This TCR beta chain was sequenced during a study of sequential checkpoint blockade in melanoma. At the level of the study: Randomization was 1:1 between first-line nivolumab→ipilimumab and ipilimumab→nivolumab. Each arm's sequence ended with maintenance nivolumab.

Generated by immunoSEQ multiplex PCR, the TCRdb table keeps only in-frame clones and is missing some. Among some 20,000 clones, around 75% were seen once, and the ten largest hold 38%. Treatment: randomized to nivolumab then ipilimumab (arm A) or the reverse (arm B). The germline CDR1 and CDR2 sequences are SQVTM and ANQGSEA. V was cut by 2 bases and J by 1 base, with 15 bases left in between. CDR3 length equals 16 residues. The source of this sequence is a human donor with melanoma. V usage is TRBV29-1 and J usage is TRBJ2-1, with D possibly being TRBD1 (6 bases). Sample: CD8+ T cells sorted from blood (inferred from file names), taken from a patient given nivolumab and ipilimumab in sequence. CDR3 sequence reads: CSVEFPQGASYNEQFF. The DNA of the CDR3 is TGCAGCGTTGAATTTCCACAGGGAGCGTCCTACAATGAGCAGTTCTTC.